This T cell receptor beta chain was sequenced for a study of shared T cell receptors in the human thymus. Only in-frame clones appear in the TCRdb table, and some are missing; sequencing was by immunoSEQ multiplex PCR. The table lists about 380,000 clones, 85% to 95% of them singletons. This clone showed up just once. The same CDR3 also results from other DNA sequences found in this sample. The CDR3 consists of 13 residues. Germline V gene data show CDR1 as MDHEN and CDR2 as SYDVKM. Trimming stripped 3 bases from V and 5 bases from J, with 10 bases between. The chain has TRBV28 and TRBJ1-1, with unresolved D. The sequencing sample was made of thymocytes. The receptor was derived from a human donor. CDR3 DNA: TGTGCCAGCAGTTTTCGGGCGAATACTGAAGCTTTCTTT. This translates into CASSFRANTEAFF.